This entry features one TCR beta chain sequence. Its antigen is undetermined. Measured with immunoSEQ multiplex PCR; TCRdb has only the in-frame clones, and not every one. The sample has about 70,000 clones; around 90% are singletons. This sample stems from a study of OX40 agonist ivuxolimab in advanced cancers. Points from the study as a whole: The authors did not determine the antigen specificity of the expanded peripheral T cells.

This specimen was CD4+ or CD8+ T cells sorted from blood, taken in a trial of the OX40 agonist ivuxolimab. The TCR was taken from an adult with an advanced solid tumor such as melanoma, head and neck, liver or kidney cancer.

This CDR3 is CASFYLQGSNEAFF. The CDR3 region has the DNA TGTGCCAGTTTTTATTTACAGGGTAGCAATGAAGCTTTCTTT. V is TRBV28 and J is TRBJ1-1; D may be TRBD1 (6 bases). V was trimmed by 9 bases and J by 7 bases, leaving 21 bases between them. Germline assignment: CDR1 MDHEN and CDR2 SYDVKM. The CDR3 is made up of 14 amino acids.